The rows below give T cell receptor beta chains drawn from one sample of a study of cytomegalovirus exposure and HLA in healthy donors. TCRdb's copy holds only in-frame clones and misses some; the assay was immunoSEQ multiplex PCR. The sample lists tens of thousands of clones; 80% to 90% were seen once. Specimen: PBMCs. The receptor source for this set is a woman aged 30 to 39 in good health and CMV-seropositive. Both conserved end residues are part of each CDR3. The D gene is left open where the match is weak. Only part of the rows carry a size: once, few, many, or a class if the clone is expanded.

>.|.|TRBJ2-1|TRBV28
TGTGCCAGCAGAGGCAGGCTCGATGAGCAGTTCTTC
CASRGRLDEQFF
>.|.|TRBJ1-2|TRBV9
TGTGCCAGCAGCGTAGAATTCGTCCATGGCTACACCTTC
CASSVEFVHGYTF
>once|TRBD1|TRBJ1-1|TRBV10-2
TGCGCCAGCAGTGAGAGCAGGGGGCGGGCTGAAGCTTTCTTT
CASSESRGRAEAFF
>.|.|TRBJ1-2|TRBV6-1
TGTGCCAGCAGGGACCGGGGGACCCTCGGCTATGGCTACACCTTC
CASRDRGTLGYGYTF
>.|.|TRBJ1-1|TRBV6-5
TGTGCCAGCAGACGGACAGCAAACACTGAAGCTTTCTTT
CASRRTANTEAFF
>.|.|TRBJ2-5|TRBV5-1
TGCGCCAGCAGCTTCGCGGGCAGCGAAGAGACCCAGTACTTC
CASSFAGSEETQYF
>.|TRBD1|TRBJ2-5|TRBV15
TGTGCCACCAGCTCCCCAGGGGGCCGGTCTCTAGAGACCCAGTACTTC
CATSSPGGRSLETQYF
>.|.|TRBJ1-1|TRBV18
TGTGCCAGCTTAAAAGCCAGGGAAGGTGGCACTGAAGCTTTCTTT
CASLKAREGGTEAFF
>.|.|TRBJ2-7|TRBV29-1
TGCAGCGTTGGCTTCAGGGGTTCCTACGAGCAGTACTTC
CSVGFRGSYEQYF
>.|.|TRBJ1-1|TRBV7-9
TGTGCCAGCAGCTTGTACGGGAACACTGAAGCTTTCTTT
CASSLYGNTEAFF
>.|TRBD1|TRBJ2-7|TRBV19
TGTGCCAGTAGTATAGCGGGACAGGGCTCATACGAGCAGTACTTC
CASSIAGQGSYEQYF
>.|.|TRBJ1-2|TRBV2
TGTGCCAGCAGAGCGACAGAGGTATATGGCTACACCTTC
CASRATEVYGYTF
>.|.|TRBJ2-1|TRBV18
TGTGCCAGCTCACCACTAAGCGCGAGCTCCTACAATGAGCAGTTCTTC
CASSPLSASSYNEQFF
>.|TRBD2|TRBJ2-3|TRBV11-2
TGTGCCAGCAGCCCGAGGGGACTAATAGATACGCAGTATTTT
CASSPRGLIDTQYF
>once|TRBD2|TRBJ2-1|TRBV9
TGTGCCAGCAGCGTCCCCCGGGAGGCAGGCCACCAAATTTTCTCCTACAATGAGCAGTTCTTC
CASSVPREAGHQIFSYNEQFF
>.|.|TRBJ2-1|TRBV6-5
TGTGCCACCTCCTGGAGGGCTAGCGACAATGAGCAGTTCTTC
CATSWRASDNEQFF
>.|.|TRBJ1-2|TRBV18
TGTGCCAGCTCACCCATGGACAGCCTCCTCTCGTATGGCTACACCTTC
CASSPMDSLLSYGYTF
>.|TRBD2|TRBJ2-1|TRBV28
TGTGCCAGCAGACACTTCGCGGGAGGGTTCTATGAGCAGTTCTTC
CASRHFAGGFYEQFF
>once|.|TRBJ2-4|TRBV9
TGTGCCAGCAGCGCAGGGTTAGCCAAAAACATTCAGTACTTC
CASSAGLAKNIQYF
>.|.|TRBJ1-1|TRBV2
TGTGCCAGCAGTGAAGCAAGGGTGGGGGCCACTGAAGCTTTCTTT
CASSEARVGATEAFF
>.|.|TRBJ2-7|TRBV30
TGTGCCTGGAGTGTGGGTGGGAGCTCCTACGAGCAGTACTTC
CAWSVGGSSYEQYF
>.|.|TRBJ1-3|TRBV27
TGTGCCAGCAGTGTTTCGGGTTTACGAGGAAACACCATATATTTT
CASSVSGLRGNTIYF
>.|.|TRBJ2-1|TRBV15
TGTGCCACCAGCAGAGATAGAGCCCTCTACAATGAGCAGTTCTTC
CATSRDRALYNEQFF
>.|.|TRBJ2-6|TRBV7-9
TGTGCCAGCGTTAGGGGCTCTGGGGCCAACGTCCTGACTTTC
CASVRGSGANVLTF
>.|TRBD2|TRBJ2-7|TRBV27
TGTGCCAGCAGTTTATACGAGACTAGCGGGAGTGGTGAGCAGTACTTC
CASSLYETSGSGEQYF
>.|.|TRBJ2-2|TRBV9
TGTGCCAGCAGCGCGACCCTAACGGGCGGGGAGCTGTTTTTT
CASSATLTGGELFF
>.|.|TRBJ2-7|TRBV6-1
TGTGCCAGCAGTGAAGCGAGATCTCCCTACGAGCAGTACTTC
CASSEARSPYEQYF
>once|TRBD2|TRBJ2-6|TRBV5-1
TGCGCCAGCAGCTTGGGGGGGGGAACCTACTCTGGGGCCAACGTCCTGACTTTC
CASSLGGGTYSGANVLTF
>.|TRBD1|TRBJ2-6|TRBV4-1
TGCGCCAGCAGCCAATCGACAGGGTCCTCTGGGGCCAACGTCCTGACTTTC
CASSQSTGSSGANVLTF
>.|.|TRBJ2-4|TRBV30
TGTGCCTGGAGTTGGGGGATTTACAGGGTGATGGACCAACTGGCCAAAAACATTCAGTACTTC
CAWSWGIYRVMDQLAKNIQYF
>.|.|TRBJ2-7|TRBV5-1
TGCGCCAGCAGACGCGGGATACGCGACGAGCAGTACTTC
CASRRGIRDEQYF
>.|.|TRBJ1-5|TRBV9
TGTGCCAGCAGCGTAGAGGGTCGGGAGTATCAGCCCCAGCATTTT
CASSVEGREYQPQHF